The following is a T cell receptor beta chain sequence with its context. Thyroid surgery was performed in patients who had received no treatment beforehand. These data come from a study of metastatic and nonmetastatic thyroid tumors. Study as a whole: From malignant and benign thyroid patients, repertoires in blood and in tumor or nodule tissue were compared.

This CDR3 spans 12 amino acids. The V gene lost 0 bases and the J gene lost 7 bases, with 7 bases spanning the gap. Germline V CDR1 and CDR2: DFQATT, SNEGSKA (reference sequence). TCRdb reassembled clones from the PCR reads with MiXCR. The sample lists under 35,000 clones, roughly 19% seen once, with around 22% in the top ten. This receptor was identified in a female donor with papillary thyroid cancer or a benign thyroid nodule (not recorded which). Some clones in this sample may be carry-over from other donors' samples. Specimen: blood. V usage is TRBV20-1 and J usage is TRBJ2-1; D remains ambiguous. This chain's CDR3 is CSARDWVNEQFF. CDR3 nucleotide sequence: TGCAGTGCTAGAGATTGGGTGAATGAGCAGTTCTTC.